This TCR beta chain was recovered during a study of blood T cell repertoires in COVID-19. Across the study: Sample material is recorded as cDNA or gDNA derived from T cells, B-cell-depleted T cells, or PBMCs.

The table came from immunoSEQ multiplex PCR; TCRdb's copy has only in-frame clones and leaves some out. This table has 210,000 or so clones, around 82% appearing once. CDR1 is SGHTA, CDR2 FQGNSA, per germline. The CDR3 is made up of 16 amino acids. Trimming pared 5 bases from V and 1 base from J, leaving 17 bases between. The material sequenced was PBMCs or T cells enriched from blood (not recorded which). This chain links TRBV7-2 with TRBJ2-5; D possibly corresponds to TRBD2 (6 bases). This TCR derives from a woman in her 50s who had been exposed to COVID-19. CDR3 in amino acids: CASSLEGGSLQETQYF. The CDR3 region has the DNA TGTGCCAGCAGCCTTGAGGGAGGAAGCCTCCAAGAGACCCAGTACTTC.